The rows below give T cell receptor beta chains drawn from one sample of a study of T cell responses to AZD1222 COVID-19 vaccine. The data were produced by immunoSEQ multiplex PCR, yet TCRdb's version contains in-frame clones alone and is incomplete. The sample shows about 140,000 clones, 89% of them seen only once. The material sequenced was peripheral blood, taken 28 days after the second AZD1222 dose. The receptors derive from an adult who received the AZD1222 COVID-19 vaccine. Both conserved end residues are part of each CDR3. The D gene is left open where the match is weak. Not all rows give a size; the values are once, few, many and, for expanded clones, a class.

>TRBJ2-1|.|TRBV5-6|TRBD2
TGTGCCAGCAGCTCGCCTAGCGGGAGGACCTACAATGAGCAGTTCTTC
CASSSPSGRTYNEQFF
>TRBJ2-3|.|TRBV19|TRBD2
TGTGCCAGTAGCCCCTCTAGCGGGAGTACGACAGATACGCAGTATTTT
CASSPSSGSTTDTQYF
>TRBJ2-5|.|TRBV7-2|.
TGTGCCAGCAGTTCACAAGAGACCCAGTACTTC
CASSSQETQYF
>TRBJ2-1|once|TRBV27|TRBD2
TGTGCCAGCAGTCTAGCGGCCACCTACAATGAGCAGTTCTTC
CASSLAATYNEQFF
>TRBJ2-7|.|TRBV9|.
TGTGCCAGCAGCCACGGGACATCCAGCGCCTACGAGCAGTACTTC
CASSHGTSSAYEQYF
>TRBJ1-1|.|TRBV27|.
TGTGCCAGCAGTTCTCGGACTCTGAACACTGAAGCTTTCTTT
CASSSRTLNTEAFF
>TRBJ1-5|.|TRBV6-6|.
TGTGCCAGCAGTCGAAGCAGGGATTTGCTCAATCAGCCCCAGCATTTT
CASSRSRDLLNQPQHF
>TRBJ2-7|.|TRBV12-3/TRBV12-4|TRBD1
TGTGCCAGCAGCCGACAGGGCTCCGAGCAGTACTTC
CASSRQGSEQYF
>TRBJ1-1|.|TRBV7-2|.
TGTGCCAGCAGCCCGGGACCCACAACTGAAGCTTTCTTT
CASSPGPTTEAFF
>TRBJ2-5|.|TRBV7-9|.
TGTGCCAGCAGCTTACACGGAGGAGAGACCCAGTACTTC
CASSLHGGETQYF
>TRBJ2-1|once|TRBV12-3/TRBV12-4|.
TGTGCCAGCAGCCTGGATGAGCAGTTCTTC
CASSLDEQFF
>TRBJ2-7|.|TRBV3-1/TRBV3-2|TRBD2
TGTGCCAGCAGCCAAGTTCCGCTAGCGGAGGTCTACGAGCAGTACTTC
CASSQVPLAEVYEQYF
>TRBJ1-5|few|TRBV7-2|.
TGTGCCAGCAGCTTGAGGTGGGAGCCCCAGCATTTT
CASSLRWEPQHF
>TRBJ1-6|.|TRBV4-3|.
TGCGCCAGCAGCCAAGGGGTTCGAGGGCGCGATTCACCCCTCCACTTT
CASSQGVRGRDSPLHF
>TRBJ2-5|.|TRBV6-2/TRBV6-3|TRBD1
TGTGCCAGCAGTTACCAGGGGGCGAAGGCCCAAGAGACCCAGTACTTC
CASSYQGAKAQETQYF
>TRBJ2-3|few|TRBV7-8|TRBD1
TGTGCCAGCAGCTTAGTGGGACAGGGGATCGGCACAGATACGCAGTATTTT
CASSLVGQGIGTDTQYF
>TRBJ2-1|.|TRBV6-5|.
TGTGCCACTTCCATAGGGACTCAGCAGTTCTTC
CATSIGTQQFF
>TRBJ1-3|.|TRBV7-3|.
TGTGCCAGCAGCTCTCAGGGGTCTGGAAACACCATATATTTT
CASSSQGSGNTIYF
>TRBJ2-7|.|TRBV27|TRBD1
TGTGCCAGCAGTCCGTCAGGGGGCGAGAGCTCCTACGAGCAGTACTTC
CASSPSGGESSYEQYF
>TRBJ1-1|.|TRBV10-1|.
TGCGCCAGCAGTGAAGGGCAGGGTACTGAAGCTTTCTTT
CASSEGQGTEAFF
>TRBJ1-5|.|TRBV19|TRBD1
TGTGCCAGTAGTAGACAGGGGGTAAGCAATCAGCCCCAGCATTTT
CASSRQGVSNQPQHF
>TRBJ1-4|.|TRBV29-1|.
TGCAGCGGCCGATTTATCTCAACTAATGAAAAACTGTTTTTT
CSGRFISTNEKLFF